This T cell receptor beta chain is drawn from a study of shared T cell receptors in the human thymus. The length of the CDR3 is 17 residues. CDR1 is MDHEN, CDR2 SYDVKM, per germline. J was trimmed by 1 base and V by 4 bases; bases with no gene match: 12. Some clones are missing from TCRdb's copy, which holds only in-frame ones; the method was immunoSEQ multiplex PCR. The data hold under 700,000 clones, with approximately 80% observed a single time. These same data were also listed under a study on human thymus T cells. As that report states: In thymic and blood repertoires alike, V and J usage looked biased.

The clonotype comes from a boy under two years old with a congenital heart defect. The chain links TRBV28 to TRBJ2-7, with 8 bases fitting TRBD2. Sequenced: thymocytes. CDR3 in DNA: TGTGCCAGCAGTTCCCCAGGACTCCGCGGGGGGTCCTACGAGCAGTACTTC. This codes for CASSSPGLRGGSYEQYF.